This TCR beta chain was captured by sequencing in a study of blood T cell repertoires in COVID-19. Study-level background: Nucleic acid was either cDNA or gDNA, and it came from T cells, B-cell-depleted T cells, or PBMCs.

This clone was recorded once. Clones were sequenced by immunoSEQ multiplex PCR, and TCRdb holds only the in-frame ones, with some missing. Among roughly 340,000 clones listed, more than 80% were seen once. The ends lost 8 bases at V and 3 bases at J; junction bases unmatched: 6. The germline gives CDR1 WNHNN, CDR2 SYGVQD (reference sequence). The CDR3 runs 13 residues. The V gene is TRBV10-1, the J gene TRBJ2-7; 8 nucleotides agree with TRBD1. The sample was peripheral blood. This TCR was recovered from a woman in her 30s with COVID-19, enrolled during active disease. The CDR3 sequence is CASPGTGCYEQYF. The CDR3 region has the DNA TGCGCCAGCCCCGGGACAGGATGCTACGAGCAGTACTTC.